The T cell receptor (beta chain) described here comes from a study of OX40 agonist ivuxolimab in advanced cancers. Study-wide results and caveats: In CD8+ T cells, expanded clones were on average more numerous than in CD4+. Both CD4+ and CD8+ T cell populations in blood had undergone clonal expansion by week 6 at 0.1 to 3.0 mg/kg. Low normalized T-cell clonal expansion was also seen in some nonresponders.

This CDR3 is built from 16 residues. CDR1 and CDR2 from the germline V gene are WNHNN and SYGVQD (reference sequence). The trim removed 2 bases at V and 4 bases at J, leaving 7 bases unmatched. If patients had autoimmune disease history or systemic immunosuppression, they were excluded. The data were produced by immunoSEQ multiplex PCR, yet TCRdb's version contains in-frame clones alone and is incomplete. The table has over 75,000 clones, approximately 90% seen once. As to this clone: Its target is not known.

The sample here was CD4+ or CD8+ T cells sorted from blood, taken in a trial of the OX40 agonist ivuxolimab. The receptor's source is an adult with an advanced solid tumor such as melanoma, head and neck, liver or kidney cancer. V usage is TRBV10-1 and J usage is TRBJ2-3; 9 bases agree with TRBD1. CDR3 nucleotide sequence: TGCGCCAGCAGTGAGCCGGGACAGGGTCCCTCAGATACGCAGTATTTT. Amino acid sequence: CASSEPGQGPSDTQYF.